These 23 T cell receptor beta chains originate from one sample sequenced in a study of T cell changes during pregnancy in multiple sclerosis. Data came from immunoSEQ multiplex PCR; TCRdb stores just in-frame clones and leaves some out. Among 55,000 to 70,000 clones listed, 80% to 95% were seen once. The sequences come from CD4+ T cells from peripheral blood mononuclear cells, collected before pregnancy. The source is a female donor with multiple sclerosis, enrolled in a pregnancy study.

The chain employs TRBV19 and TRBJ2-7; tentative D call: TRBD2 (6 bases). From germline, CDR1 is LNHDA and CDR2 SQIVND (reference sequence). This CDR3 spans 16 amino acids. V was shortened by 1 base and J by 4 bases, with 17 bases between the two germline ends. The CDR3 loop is CASSIGGPRGVYEQYF. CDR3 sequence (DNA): TGTGCCAGTAGTATAGGAGGGCCCCGCGGGGTTTACGAGCAGTACTTC.

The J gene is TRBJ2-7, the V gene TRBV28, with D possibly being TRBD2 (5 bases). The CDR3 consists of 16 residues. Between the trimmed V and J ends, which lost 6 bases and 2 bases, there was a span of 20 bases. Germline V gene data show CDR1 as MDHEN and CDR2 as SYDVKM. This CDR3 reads CASRISGFSVAYEQYF. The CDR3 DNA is TGTGCCAGCAGGATTTCTGGATTTAGCGTAGCCTACGAGCAGTACTTC.

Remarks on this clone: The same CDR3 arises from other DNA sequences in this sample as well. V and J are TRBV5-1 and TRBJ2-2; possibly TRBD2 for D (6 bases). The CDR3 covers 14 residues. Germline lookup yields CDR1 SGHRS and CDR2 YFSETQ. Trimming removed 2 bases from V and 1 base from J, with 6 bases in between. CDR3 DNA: TGCGCCAGCAGCTTAGCGGGGAACACCGGGGAGCTGTTTTTT. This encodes CASSLAGNTGELFF.

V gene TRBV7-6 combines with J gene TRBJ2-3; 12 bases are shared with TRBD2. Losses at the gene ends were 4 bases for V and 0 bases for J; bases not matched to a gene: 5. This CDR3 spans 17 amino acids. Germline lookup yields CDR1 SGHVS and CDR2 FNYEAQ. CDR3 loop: CASSSLAGGTSTDTQYF. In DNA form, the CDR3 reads TGTGCCAGCAGCTCCCTAGCGGGAGGGACTAGCACAGATACGCAGTATTTT.

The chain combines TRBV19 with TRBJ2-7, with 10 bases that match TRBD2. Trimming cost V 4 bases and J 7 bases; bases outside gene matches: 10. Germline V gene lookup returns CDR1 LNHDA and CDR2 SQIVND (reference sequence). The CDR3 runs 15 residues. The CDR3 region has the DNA TGTGCCAGTAGTACGCAGCGGGAGGGCCTTGGGGAGCAGTACTTC. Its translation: CASSTQREGLGEQYF.

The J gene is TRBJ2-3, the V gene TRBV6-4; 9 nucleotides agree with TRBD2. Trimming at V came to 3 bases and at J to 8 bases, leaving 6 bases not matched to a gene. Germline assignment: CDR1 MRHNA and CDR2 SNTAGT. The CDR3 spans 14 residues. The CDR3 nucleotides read TGTGCCAGCAGTGAGTTGGCGGGAGGGGGTACGCAGTATTTT. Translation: CASSELAGGGTQYF.

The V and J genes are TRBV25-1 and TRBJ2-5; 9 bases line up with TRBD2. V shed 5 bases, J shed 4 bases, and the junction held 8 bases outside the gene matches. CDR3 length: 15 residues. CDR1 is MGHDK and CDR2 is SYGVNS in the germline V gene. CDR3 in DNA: TGTGCCAGCAGTCTAGCGGGGACCGGAGGAGAGACCCAGTACTTC. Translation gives CASSLAGTGGETQYF.

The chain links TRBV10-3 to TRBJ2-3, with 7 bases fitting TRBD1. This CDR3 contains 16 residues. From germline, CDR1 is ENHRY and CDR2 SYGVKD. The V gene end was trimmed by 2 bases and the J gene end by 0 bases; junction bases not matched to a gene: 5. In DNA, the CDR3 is TGTGCCATCAGTGAGGGAACAGGGGTTAGCACAGATACGCAGTATTTT. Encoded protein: CAISEGTGVSTDTQYF.

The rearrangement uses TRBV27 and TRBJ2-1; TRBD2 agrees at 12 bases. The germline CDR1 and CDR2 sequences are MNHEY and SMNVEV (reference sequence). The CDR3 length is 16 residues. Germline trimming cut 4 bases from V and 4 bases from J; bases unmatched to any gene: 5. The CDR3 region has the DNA TGTGCCAGCAGTTCCTGGACTAGCGGGACTTACAATGAGCAGTTCTTC. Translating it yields CASSSWTSGTYNEQFF.

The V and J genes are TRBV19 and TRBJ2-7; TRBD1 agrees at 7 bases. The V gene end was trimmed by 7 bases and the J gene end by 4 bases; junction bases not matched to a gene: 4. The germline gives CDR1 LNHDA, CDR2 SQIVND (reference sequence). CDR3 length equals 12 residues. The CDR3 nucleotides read TGTGCCAGTACCGACAGGGATTACGAGCAGTACTTC. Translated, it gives CASTDRDYEQYF.

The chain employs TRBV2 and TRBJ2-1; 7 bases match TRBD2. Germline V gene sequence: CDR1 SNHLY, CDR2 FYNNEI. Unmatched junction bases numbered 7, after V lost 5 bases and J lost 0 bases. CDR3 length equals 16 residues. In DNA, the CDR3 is TGTGCCAGCAGTTCCAGCGGGATTAGCTCCTACAATGAGCAGTTCTTC. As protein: CASSSSGISSYNEQFF.

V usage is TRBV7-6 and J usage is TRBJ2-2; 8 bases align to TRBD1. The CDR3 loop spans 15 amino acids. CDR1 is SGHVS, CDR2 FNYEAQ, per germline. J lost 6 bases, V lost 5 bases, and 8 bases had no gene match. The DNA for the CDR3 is TGTGCCAGCAGCCCCGGACAGGGTTTATCCGGGGAGCTGTTTTTT. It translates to CASSPGQGLSGELFF.

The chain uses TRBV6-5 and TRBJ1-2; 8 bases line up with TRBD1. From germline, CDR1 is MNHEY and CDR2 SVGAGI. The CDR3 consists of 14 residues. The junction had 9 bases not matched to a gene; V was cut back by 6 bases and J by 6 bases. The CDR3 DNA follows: TGTGCCAGCAGATCCGCCCAGGGGGCGGATGGCTACACCTTC. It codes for CASRSAQGADGYTF.

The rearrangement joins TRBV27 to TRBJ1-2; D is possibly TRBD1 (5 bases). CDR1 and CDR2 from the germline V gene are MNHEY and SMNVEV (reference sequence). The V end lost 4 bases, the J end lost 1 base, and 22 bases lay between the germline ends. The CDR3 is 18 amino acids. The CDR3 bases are TGTGCCAGCAGTTCACGGGCTCGACAGAACAAATTTAACTATGGCTACACCTTC. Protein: CASSSRARQNKFNYGYTF.

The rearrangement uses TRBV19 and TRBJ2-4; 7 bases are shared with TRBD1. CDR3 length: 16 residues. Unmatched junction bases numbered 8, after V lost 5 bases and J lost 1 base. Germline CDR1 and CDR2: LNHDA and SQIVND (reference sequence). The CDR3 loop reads CASSGNRGAAKNIQYF. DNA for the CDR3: TGTGCCAGTAGTGGCAACAGGGGAGCGGCCAAAAACATTCAGTACTTC.

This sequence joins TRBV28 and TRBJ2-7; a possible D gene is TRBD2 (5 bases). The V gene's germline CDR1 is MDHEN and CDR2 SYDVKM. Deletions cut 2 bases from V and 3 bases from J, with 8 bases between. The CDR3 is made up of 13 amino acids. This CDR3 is CASSLPGGYEQYF. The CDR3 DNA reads TGTGCCAGCAGTTTACCCGGAGGCTACGAGCAGTACTTC. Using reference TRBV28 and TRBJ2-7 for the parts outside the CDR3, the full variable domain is DVKVTQSSRYLVKRTGEKVFLECVQDMDHENMFWYRQDPGLGLRLIYFSYDVKMKEKGDIPEGYSVSREKKERFSLILESASTNQTSMYLCASSLPGGYEQYFGPGTRLTVT.

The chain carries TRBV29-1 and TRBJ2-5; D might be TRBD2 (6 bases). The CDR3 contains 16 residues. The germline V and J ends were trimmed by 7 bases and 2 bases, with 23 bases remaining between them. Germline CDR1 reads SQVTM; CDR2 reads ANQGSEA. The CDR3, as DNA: TGCAGCGATGGTCCACGGGTCGCGGGAAAACAAGAGACCCAGTACTTC. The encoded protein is CSDGPRVAGKQETQYF.

CDR3 sequence reads: CASRGTSSGETQYF. CDR3 bases: TGTGCCAGCAGGGGGACTAGCTCAGGCGAGACCCAGTACTTC. The gene calls are TRBV28 and TRBJ2-5; 9 nucleotides align to TRBD2. The CDR3 totals 14 residues. Trimming cost V 6 bases and J 5 bases; bases outside gene matches: 7. Germline V CDR1 and CDR2: MDHEN, SYDVKM.

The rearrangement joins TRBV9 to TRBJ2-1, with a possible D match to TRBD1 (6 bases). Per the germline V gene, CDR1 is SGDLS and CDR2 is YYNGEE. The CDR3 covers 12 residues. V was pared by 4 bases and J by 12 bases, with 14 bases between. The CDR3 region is CASSFQGSRQFF. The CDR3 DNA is TGTGCCAGCAGCTTTCAGGGGAGCAGGCAGTTCTTC.

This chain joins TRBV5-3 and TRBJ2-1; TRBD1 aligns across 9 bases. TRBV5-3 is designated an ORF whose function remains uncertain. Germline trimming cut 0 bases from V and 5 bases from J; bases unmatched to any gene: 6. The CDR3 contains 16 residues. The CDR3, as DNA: TGTGCCAGAAGCTTGGGTTGGAGACAGGGGGACAATGAGCAGTTCTTC. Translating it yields CARSLGWRQGDNEQFF.

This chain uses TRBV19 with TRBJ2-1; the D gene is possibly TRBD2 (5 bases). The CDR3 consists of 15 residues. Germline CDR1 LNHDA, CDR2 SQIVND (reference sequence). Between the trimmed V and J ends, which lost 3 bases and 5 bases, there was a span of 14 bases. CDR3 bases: TGTGCCAGTAGTATTGAGCGGTTTCGGGACAATGAGCAGTTCTTC. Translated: CASSIERFRDNEQFF.

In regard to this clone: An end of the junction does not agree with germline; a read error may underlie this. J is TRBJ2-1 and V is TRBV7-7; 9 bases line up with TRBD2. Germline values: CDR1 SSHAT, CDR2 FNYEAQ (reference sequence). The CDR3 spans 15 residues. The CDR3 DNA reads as TGTGCTAGCAGCTCGGGACTAGCCGGTAAGAATGAGCAGTTCTTC. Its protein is CASSSGLAGKNEQFF.

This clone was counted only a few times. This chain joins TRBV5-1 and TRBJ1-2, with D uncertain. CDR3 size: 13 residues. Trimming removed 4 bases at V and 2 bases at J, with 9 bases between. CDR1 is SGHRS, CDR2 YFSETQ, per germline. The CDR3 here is CASSPVRNYGYTF. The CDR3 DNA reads TGCGCCAGCAGCCCCGTGAGGAACTATGGCTACACCTTC.